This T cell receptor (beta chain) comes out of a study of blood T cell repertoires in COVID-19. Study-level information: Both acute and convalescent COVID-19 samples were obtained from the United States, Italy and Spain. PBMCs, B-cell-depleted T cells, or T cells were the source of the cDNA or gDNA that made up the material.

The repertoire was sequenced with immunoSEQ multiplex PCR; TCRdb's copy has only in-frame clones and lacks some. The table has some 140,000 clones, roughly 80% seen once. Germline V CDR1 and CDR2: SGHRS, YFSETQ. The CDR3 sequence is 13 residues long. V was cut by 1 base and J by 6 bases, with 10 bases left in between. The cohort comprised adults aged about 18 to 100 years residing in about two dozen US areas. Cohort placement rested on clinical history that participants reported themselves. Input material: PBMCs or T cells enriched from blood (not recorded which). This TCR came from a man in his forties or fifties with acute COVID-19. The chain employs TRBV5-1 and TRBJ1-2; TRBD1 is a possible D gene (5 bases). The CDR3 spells CASSLTRENGYTF. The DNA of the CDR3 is TGCGCCAGCAGCTTGACCAGGGAAAATGGCTACACCTTC.